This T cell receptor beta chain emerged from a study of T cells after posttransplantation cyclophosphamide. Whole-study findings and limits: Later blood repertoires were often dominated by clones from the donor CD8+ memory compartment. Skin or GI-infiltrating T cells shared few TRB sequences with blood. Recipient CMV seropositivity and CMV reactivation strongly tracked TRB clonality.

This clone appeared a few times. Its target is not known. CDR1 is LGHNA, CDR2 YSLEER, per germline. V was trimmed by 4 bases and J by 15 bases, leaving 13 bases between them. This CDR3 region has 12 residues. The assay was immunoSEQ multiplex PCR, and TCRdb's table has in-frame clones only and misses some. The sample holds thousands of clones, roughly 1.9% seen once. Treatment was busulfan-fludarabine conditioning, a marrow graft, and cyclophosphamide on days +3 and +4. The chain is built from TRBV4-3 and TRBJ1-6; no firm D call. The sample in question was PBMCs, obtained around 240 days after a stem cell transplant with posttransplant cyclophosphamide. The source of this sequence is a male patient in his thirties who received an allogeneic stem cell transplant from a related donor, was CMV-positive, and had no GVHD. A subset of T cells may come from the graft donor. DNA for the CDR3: TGCGCCAGCAGCCTTAGCTTCGGAATCCTCCACTTT. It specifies CASSLSFGILHF.